This TCR beta chain was retrieved from a study of cytomegalovirus exposure and HLA in healthy donors. Study-wide background: The study placed approximately 80% of its 398 genotyped donors in the Caucasian-associated ancestry cluster.

PCR was performed using 60 Vbeta and 13 Jbeta primers. The data were produced by immunoSEQ multiplex PCR, yet TCRdb's version contains in-frame clones alone and is incomplete. Of about 200,000 clones listed, around 84% were seen once; the top ten hold about 3.5%. Germline CDR1 reads SGDLS; CDR2 reads YYNGEE. CDR3 length equals 14 residues. Trimming cost V 3 bases and J 2 bases; bases outside gene matches: 3. The TCR sequence derives from a man aged 35 to 55 in good health and CMV-seropositive. The source material was PBMCs. The V gene is TRBV9, the J gene TRBJ2-7; 9 positions match TRBD2. The DNA of the CDR3 is TGTGCCAGCAGCGCTAGCGGGACGGCCTACGAGCAGTACTTC. It codes for CASSASGTAYEQYF.